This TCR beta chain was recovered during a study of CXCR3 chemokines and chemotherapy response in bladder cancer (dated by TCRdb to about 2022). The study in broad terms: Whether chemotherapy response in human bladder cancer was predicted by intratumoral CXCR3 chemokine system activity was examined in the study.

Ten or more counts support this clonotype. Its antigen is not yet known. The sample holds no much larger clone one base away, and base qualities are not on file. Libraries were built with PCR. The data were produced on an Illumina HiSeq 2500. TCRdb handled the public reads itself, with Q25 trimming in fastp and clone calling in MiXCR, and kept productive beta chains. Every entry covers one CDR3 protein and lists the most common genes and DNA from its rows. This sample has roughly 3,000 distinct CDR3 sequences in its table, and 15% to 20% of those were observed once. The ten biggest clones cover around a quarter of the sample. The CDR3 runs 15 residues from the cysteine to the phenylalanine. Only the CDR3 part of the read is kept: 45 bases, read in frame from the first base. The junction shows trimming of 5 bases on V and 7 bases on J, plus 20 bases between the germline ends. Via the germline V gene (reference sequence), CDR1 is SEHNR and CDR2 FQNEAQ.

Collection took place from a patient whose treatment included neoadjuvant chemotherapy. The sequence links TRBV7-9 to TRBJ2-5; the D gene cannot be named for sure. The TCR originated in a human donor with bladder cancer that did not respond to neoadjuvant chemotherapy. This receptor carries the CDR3 CASSPTVQFSATQYF. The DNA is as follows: TGTGCCAGCAGCCCGACCGTGCAGTTCTCGGCGACCCAGTACTTC.